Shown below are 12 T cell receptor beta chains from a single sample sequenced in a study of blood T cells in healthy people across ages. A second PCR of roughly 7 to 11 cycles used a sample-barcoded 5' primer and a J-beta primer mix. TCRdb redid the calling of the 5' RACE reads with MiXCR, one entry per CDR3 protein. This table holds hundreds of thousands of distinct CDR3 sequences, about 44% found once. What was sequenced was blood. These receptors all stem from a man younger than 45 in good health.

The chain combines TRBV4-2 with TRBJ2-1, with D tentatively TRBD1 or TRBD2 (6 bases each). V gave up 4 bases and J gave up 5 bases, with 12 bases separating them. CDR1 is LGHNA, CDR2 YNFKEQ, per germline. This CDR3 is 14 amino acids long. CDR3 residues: CASSPWGANNEQFF. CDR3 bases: TGTGCCAGCAGCCCTTGGGGGGCGAACAATGAGCAGTTCTTC.

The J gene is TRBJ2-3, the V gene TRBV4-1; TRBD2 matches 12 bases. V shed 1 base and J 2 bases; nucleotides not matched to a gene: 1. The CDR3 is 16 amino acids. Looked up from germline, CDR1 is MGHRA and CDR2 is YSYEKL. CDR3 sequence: CASSQGTSGTTDTQYF. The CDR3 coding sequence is TGCGCCAGCAGCCAAGGGACTAGCGGGACCACAGATACGCAGTATTTT.

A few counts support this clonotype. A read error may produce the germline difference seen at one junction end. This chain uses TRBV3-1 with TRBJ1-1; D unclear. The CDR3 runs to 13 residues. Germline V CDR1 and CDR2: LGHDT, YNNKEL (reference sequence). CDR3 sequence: CASSQGPNTGAFF. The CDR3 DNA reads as TGTGCCAGCAGCCAAGGGCCTAACACTGGAGCTTTCTTT.

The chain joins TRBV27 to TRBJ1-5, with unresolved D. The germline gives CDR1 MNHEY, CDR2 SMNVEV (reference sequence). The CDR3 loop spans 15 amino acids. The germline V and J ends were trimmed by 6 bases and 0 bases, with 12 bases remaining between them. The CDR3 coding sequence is TGTGCCAGCAGAGGAGACACGACTAGCAATCAGCCCCAGCATTTT. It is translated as CASRGDTTSNQPQHF.

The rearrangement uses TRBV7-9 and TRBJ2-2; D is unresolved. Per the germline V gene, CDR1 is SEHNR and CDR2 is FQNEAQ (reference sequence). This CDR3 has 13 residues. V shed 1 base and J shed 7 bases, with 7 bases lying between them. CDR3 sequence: CASSLGPSGELFF. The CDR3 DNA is TGTGCCAGCAGCTTAGGACCGAGCGGGGAGCTGTTTTTT.

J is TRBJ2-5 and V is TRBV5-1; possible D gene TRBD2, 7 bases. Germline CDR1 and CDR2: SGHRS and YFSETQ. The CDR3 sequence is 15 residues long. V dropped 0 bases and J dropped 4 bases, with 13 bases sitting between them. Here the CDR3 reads CASSLVWRGGETQYF. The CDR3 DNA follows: TGCGCCAGCAGCTTGGTTTGGAGGGGGGGAGAGACCCAGTACTTC.

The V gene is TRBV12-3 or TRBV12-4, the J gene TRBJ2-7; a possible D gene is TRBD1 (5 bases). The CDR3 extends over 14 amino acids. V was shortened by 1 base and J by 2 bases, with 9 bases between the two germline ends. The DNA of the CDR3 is TGTGCCAGCAGTTTAGAGACAGAGACCTACGAGCAGTACTTC. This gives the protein CASSLETETYEQYF.

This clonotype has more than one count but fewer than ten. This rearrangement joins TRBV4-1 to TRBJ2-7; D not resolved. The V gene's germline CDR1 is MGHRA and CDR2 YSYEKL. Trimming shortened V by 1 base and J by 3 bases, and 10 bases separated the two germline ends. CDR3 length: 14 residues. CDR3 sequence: CASSQAGEYYEQYF. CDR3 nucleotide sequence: TGCGCCAGCAGCCAAGCGGGTGAGTACTACGAGCAGTACTTC.

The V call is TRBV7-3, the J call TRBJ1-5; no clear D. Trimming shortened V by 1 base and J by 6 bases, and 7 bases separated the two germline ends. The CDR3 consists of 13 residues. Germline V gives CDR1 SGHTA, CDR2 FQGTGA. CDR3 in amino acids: CASSLNGVQPQHF. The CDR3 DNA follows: TGTGCCAGCAGCTTAAACGGGGTTCAGCCCCAGCATTTT.

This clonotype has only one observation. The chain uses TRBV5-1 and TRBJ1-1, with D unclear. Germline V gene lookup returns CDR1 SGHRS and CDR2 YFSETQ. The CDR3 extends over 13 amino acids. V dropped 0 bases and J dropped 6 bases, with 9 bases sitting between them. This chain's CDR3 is CASSLALSAEAFF. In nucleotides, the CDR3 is TGCGCCAGCAGCTTGGCCTTATCCGCTGAAGCTTTCTTT.

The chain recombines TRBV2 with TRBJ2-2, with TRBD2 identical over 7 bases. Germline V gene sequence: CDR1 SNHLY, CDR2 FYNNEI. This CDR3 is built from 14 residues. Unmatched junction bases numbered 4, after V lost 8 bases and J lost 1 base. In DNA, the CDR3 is TGTGCCAGCCGCGGGGGTGGGAACACCGGGGAGCTGTTTTTT. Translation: CASRGGGNTGELFF.

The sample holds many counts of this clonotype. The CDR3 bases are TGTGCCAGCTCACCGGGTCGCGAGCAGTACTTC. Translated: CASSPGREQYF. This chain links TRBV18 with TRBJ2-7, with D uncertain. The ends were cut back, 3 bases at V and 6 bases at J, with 6 bases in the middle. CDR1 KGHSH and CDR2 LQKENI come from the germline V gene. This CDR3 is 11 amino acids long.